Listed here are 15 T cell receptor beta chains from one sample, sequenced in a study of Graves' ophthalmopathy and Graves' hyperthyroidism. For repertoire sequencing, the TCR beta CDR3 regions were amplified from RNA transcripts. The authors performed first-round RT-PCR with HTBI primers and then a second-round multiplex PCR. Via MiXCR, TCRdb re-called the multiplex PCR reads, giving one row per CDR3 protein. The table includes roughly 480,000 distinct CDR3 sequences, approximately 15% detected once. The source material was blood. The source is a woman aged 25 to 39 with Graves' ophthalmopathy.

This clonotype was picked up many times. The CDR3 bases are TGTGCCAGTAGTAACGACCGCGCTTACTATGGCTACACCTTC. Residues: CASSNDRAYYGYTF. The V and J genes are TRBV19 and TRBJ1-2, with D unresolved. Trimming cost V 4 bases and J 3 bases, with 12 bases left between them. The CDR3 totals 14 residues. Germline V gives CDR1 LNHDA, CDR2 SQIVND (reference sequence).

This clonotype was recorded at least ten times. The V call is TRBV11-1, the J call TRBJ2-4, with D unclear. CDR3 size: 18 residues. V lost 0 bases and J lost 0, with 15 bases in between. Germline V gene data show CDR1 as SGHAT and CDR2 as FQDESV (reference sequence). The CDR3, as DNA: TGTGCCAGCAGCTTAGCCCAACCTGCGGAAGTAGCCAAAAACATTCAGTACTTC. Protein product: CASSLAQPAEVAKNIQYF.

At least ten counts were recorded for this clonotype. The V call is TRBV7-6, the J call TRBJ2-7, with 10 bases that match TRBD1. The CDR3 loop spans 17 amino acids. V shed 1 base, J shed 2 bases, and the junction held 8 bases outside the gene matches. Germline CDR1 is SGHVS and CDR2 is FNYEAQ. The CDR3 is CASSLEPGQGPTYEQYF. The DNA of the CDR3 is TGTGCCAGCAGCTTAGAACCGGGACAGGGGCCCACCTACGAGCAGTACTTC.

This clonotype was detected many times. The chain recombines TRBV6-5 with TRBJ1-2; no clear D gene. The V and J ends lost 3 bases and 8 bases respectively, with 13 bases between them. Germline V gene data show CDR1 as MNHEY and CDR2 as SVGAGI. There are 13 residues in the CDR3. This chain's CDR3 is CASSYPGLGGYTF. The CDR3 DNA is TGTGCCAGCAGTTATCCCGGACTAGGCGGCTACACCTTC.

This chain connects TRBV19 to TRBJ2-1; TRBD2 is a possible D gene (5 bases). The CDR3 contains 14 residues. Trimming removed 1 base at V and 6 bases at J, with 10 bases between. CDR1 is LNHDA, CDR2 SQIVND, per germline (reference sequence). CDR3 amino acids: CASSIVPGGNEQFF. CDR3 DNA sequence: TGTGCCAGTAGTATAGTCCCCGGAGGCAATGAGCAGTTCTTC.

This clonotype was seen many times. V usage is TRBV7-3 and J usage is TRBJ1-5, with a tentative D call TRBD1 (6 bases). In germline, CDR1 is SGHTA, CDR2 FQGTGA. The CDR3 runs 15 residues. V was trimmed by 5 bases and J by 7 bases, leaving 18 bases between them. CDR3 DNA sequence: TGTGCCAGCAGCCCCGGGCCACCCAGGGGCCAGCCCCAGCATTTT. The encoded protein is CASSPGPPRGQPQHF.

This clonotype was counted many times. This CDR3 reads CASLEGADTEAFF. In DNA, the CDR3 is TGTGCCAGCCTTGAGGGGGCCGATACTGAAGCTTTCTTT. The V call is TRBV28, the J call TRBJ1-1; 7 bases map to TRBD1. Germline CDR1 MDHEN, CDR2 SYDVKM. J was trimmed by 5 bases and V by 8 bases; bases with no gene match: 8. This CDR3 is 13 amino acids long.

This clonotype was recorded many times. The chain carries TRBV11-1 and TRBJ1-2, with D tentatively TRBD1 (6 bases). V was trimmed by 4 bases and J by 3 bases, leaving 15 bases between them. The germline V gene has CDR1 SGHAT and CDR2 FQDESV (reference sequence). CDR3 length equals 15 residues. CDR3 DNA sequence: TGTGCCAGCAGCTATTCCGGGACAAACTACTATGGCTACACCTTC. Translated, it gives CASSYSGTNYYGYTF.

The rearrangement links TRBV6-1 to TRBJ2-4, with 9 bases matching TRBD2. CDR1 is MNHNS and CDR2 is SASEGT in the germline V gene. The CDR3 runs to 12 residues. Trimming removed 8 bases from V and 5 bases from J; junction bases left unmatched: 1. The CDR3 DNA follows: TGTGCCAGCCAGCGGGGGGAAAACATTCAGTACTTC. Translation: CASQRGENIQYF.

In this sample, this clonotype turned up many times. The CDR3: CASSLFVRGRGTEAFF. The DNA of the CDR3 is TGTGCCAGCAGTTTATTTGTCCGGGGCCGGGGAACTGAAGCTTTCTTT. V and J are TRBV28 and TRBJ1-1; tentative D call: TRBD1 (5 bases). The CDR3 extends over 16 amino acids. V lost 1 base, J lost 5 bases, and 17 bases lay in between. From germline, CDR1 is MDHEN and CDR2 SYDVKM.

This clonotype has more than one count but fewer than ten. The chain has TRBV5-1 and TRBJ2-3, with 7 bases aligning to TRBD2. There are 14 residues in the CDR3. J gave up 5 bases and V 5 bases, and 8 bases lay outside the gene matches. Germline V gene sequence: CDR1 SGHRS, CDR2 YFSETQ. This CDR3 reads CASSLTRGRDTQYF. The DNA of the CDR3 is TGCGCCAGCAGTCTTACGCGGGGGAGAGATACGCAGTATTTT.

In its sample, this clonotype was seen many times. CDR3 loop: CAIGGIQETQYF. The CDR3 bases are TGTGCCATCGGGGGGATCCAAGAGACCCAGTACTTC. The rearrangement links TRBV10-3 to TRBJ2-5; D possibly corresponds to TRBD2 (6 bases). CDR3 length: 12 amino acids. Germline V gene data show CDR1 as ENHRY and CDR2 as SYGVKD. V dropped 8 bases and J dropped 1 base, with 8 bases sitting between them.

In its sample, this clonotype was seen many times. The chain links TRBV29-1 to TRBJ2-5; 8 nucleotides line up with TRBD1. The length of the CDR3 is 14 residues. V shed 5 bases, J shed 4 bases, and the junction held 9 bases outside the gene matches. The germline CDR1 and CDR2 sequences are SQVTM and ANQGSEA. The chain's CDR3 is CSVSRGPSVETQYF. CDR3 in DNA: TGCAGCGTTTCCAGGGGGCCCTCGGTAGAGACCCAGTACTTC.

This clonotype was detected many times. Written as DNA, the CDR3 is TGTGCCAGCAGCTTAGGTTTTGGACAGGGCCATGCAGATACGCAGTATTTT. Translating gives CASSLGFGQGHADTQYF. The chain carries TRBV11-2 and TRBJ2-3; 8 bases are shared with TRBD1. The germline gives CDR1 SGHAT, CDR2 FQNNGV. V lost 1 base and J lost 4; bases outside the gene matches: 10. The CDR3 runs to 17 residues.

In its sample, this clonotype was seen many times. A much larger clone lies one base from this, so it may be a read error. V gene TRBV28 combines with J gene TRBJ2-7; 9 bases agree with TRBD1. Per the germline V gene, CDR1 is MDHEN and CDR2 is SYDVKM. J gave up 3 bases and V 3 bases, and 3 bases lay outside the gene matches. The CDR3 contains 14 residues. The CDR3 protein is CASSFVTGGYEQYF. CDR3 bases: TGTGCCAGCAGTTTTGTGACAGGGGGCTACGAGCAGTACTTC.